These 9 T cell receptor beta chains came from one sample sequenced in a study of T cell responses to AZD1222 COVID-19 vaccine (dated by TCRdb to the early 2020s). The label giving this sample's time point can be read as: baseline before first vaccination. The library was built by means of the immunoSEQ multiplex PCR assay. The table was pulled from immuneACCESS by TCRdb, which kept in-frame rearrangements only. Such tables lose some clones; where checked, under half of the loss comes from unresolved V genes, and the rest has no known cause. The sample table contains just under 85,000 clones; only one count was recorded for roughly 83% of them. The ten largest clones capture 8.5% to 9% of the sample. This material consisted of peripheral blood, taken on day 0 of AZD1222 vaccination. The receptors were sampled from an adult in good health.

This chain joins TRBV7-2 and TRBJ2-7; weak D call: TRBD2 (8 bases). CDR1 and CDR2 (germline): SGHTA, FQGNSA. V was clipped by 5 bases and J by 6 bases, with 23 bases between them. The CDR3 runs 16 residues. This chain's CDR3 is CASSPGGAAGVAEQYF. CDR3 coding DNA: TGTGCCAGCAGCCCAGGGGGAGCAGCGGGAGTAGCCGAGCAGTACTTC.

The CDR3 here is CASSQESQGALQPQHF. In DNA form, the CDR3 reads TGTGCCAGCAGCCAAGAGTCACAGGGGGCTCTTCAGCCCCAGCATTTT. V usage is TRBV16 and J usage is TRBJ1-5; the match to TRBD1 covers 9 bases. Per the germline V gene, CDR1 is KGHSY and CDR2 is FQNENV. The CDR3 sequence is 16 residues long. J was trimmed by 6 bases and V by 2 bases; bases with no gene match: 8.

The V gene is TRBV19, the J gene TRBJ2-7; D might be TRBD2 (5 bases). V lost 5 bases, J lost 5 bases, and 19 bases lay in between. This CDR3 has 15 amino acids. Germline values: CDR1 LNHDA, CDR2 SQIVND (reference sequence). The CDR3 region is CASSLGRETWNEQYF. CDR3 nucleotide sequence: TGTGCCAGTAGTCTCGGAAGGGAGACGTGGAACGAGCAGTACTTC.

This clone was seen a few times. The rearrangement joins TRBV5-4 to TRBJ2-7; 9 nucleotides match TRBD2. V lost 0 bases to trimming and J lost 7 bases; unmatched junction nucleotides: 11. Germline-derived CDR1 and CDR2 are SGHNT and YYREEE (reference sequence). The CDR3 totals 16 residues. The CDR3: CASSLGLAAPGVEQYF. The CDR3 DNA reads as TGTGCCAGCAGCTTGGGACTAGCGGCCCCAGGGGTAGAGCAGTACTTC.

This chain uses TRBV3-1 (or the pseudogene TRBV3-2) with TRBJ2-2, with 16 bases that match TRBD2. V shed 5 bases and J 5 bases; nucleotides not matched to a gene: 8. The CDR3 extends over 18 amino acids. Germline CDR1 is LGHDT and CDR2 is YNNKEL (reference sequence). CDR3 DNA sequence: TGTGCCAGCAGCTGGGGACTAGCGGGAGGGTCGGGGACCGGGGAGCTGTTTTTT. Translated: CASSWGLAGGSGTGELFF.

The chain couples TRBV27 to TRBJ2-7; the D is unclear. The germline V gene encodes CDR1 MNHEY and CDR2 SMNVEV (reference sequence). V shed 9 bases and J shed 5 bases, with 17 bases lying between them. This CDR3 contains 13 residues. CDR3 sequence reads: CASRPLGADEQYF. As DNA, the CDR3 is TGTGCCAGTCGGCCCCTCGGCGCGGACGAGCAGTACTTC.

This rearrangement joins TRBV7-9 to TRBJ2-2, with TRBD2 matching over 11 bases. CDR3 size: 15 residues. Germline CDR1 reads SEHNR; CDR2 reads FQNEAQ (reference sequence). J gave up 4 bases and V 3 bases, and 1 base lay outside the gene matches. As DNA, the CDR3 is TGTGCCAGCAGCTTTACTAGCGGGAGCACCGGGGAGCTGTTTTTT. It yields the protein CASSFTSGSTGELFF.

The chain uses TRBV6-6 and TRBJ2-7, with a tentative D call TRBD1 (6 bases). The CDR3 length is 12 residues. Germline loops: CDR1 MNHNY, CDR2 SVGAGI (reference sequence). Trimming took 6 bases from V and 5 from J, leaving 11 bases between them. The CDR3 spells CASSPTGHEQYF. CDR3 bases: TGTGCCAGCAGCCCCACAGGGCACGAGCAGTACTTC.

The chain carries TRBV12-3 or TRBV12-4 and TRBJ2-5; 9 positions match TRBD1. Losses at the gene ends were 8 bases for V and 5 bases for J; bases not matched to a gene: 6. The CDR3 is made up of 13 amino acids. CDR3 sequence: CASRDRDLETQYF. CDR3 sequence (DNA): TGTGCCAGCCGGGACAGGGACTTGGAGACCCAGTACTTC.